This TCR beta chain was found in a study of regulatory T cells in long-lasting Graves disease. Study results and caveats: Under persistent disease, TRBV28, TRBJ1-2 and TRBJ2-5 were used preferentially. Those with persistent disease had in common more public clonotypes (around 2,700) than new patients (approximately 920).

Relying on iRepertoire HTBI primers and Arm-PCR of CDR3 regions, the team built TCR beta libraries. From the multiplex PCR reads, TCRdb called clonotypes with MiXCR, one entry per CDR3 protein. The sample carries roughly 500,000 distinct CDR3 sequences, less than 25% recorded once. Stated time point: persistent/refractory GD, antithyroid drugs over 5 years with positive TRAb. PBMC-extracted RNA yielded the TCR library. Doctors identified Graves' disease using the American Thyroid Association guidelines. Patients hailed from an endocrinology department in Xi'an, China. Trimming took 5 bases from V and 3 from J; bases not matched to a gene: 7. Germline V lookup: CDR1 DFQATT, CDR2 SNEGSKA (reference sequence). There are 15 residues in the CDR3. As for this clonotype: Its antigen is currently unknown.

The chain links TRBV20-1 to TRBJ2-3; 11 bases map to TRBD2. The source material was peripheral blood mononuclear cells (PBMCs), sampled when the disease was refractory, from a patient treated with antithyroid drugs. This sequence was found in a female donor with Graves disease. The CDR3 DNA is TGCAGTGCTGAAACCGGGACTAGCGGTACAGATACGCAGTATTTT. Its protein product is CSAETGTSGTDTQYF.